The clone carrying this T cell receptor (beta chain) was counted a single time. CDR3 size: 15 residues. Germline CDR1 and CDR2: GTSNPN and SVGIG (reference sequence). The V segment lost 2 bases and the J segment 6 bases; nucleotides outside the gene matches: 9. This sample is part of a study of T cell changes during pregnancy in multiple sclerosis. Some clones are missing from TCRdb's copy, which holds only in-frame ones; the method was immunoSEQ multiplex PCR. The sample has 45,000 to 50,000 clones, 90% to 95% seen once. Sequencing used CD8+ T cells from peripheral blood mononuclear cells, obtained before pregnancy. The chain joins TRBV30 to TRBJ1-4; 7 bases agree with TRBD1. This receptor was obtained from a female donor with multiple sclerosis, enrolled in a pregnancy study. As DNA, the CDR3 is TGTGCCTGGAGTCAGGGGGGAGGTTTTGATGAAAAACTGTTTTTT. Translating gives CAWSQGGGFDEKLFF. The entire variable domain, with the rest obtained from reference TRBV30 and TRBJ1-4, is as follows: SQTIHQWPATLVQPVGSPLSLECTVEGTSNPNLYWYRQAAGRGLQLLFYSVGIGQISSEVPQNLSASRPQDRQFILSSKKLLLSDSGFYLCAWSQGGGFDEKLFFGSGTQLSVL.